The 11 T cell receptor beta chains presented below share a single source sample, sequenced in a study of T cell repertoires and HLA-DP antigens. TCRdb keeps only in-frame clones here, not all; method: immunoSEQ multiplex PCR. This table holds about 73,000 clones, around 77% found once. Antigens of these TCRs are unknown. Material for sequencing was CD4+ T cells from PBMCs. The receptors were gathered from a man aged 60-69 years in good health and CMV-seronegative.

The V and J genes are TRBV5-6 and TRBJ1-3; D not resolved. Germline V gene sequence: CDR1 SGHDT, CDR2 YYEEEE. V lost 2 bases and J 3 bases, leaving 6 bases between the germline ends. CDR3 length: 13 amino acids. CDR3 region: CASSLQLGNTIYF. The DNA for the CDR3 is TGTGCCAGCAGCTTACAGCTTGGAAACACCATATATTTT.

This clone was seen a handful of times. V usage is TRBV5-6 and J usage is TRBJ2-2; unclear D gene. Trimming cost V 1 base and J 4 bases, with 11 bases left between them. This CDR3 is 15 amino acids long. Per the germline V gene, CDR1 is SGHDT and CDR2 is YYEEEE. The CDR3 sequence is CASSLNVASTGELFF. The CDR3 bases are TGTGCCAGCAGCTTGAATGTAGCTTCCACCGGGGAGCTGTTTTTT.

The V gene is TRBV10-3, the J gene TRBJ2-5; D possibly corresponds to TRBD1 (6 bases). Trimming shortened V by 6 bases and J by 0 bases, and 8 bases separated the two germline ends. The CDR3 runs to 13 residues. CDR1 and CDR2 from the germline V gene are ENHRY and SYGVKD. CDR3 nucleotides: TGTGCCATCAGAACAGGGTACCAAGAGACCCAGTACTTC. It translates to CAIRTGYQETQYF.

This chain connects TRBV7-7 to TRBJ2-5; a possible D gene is TRBD2 (6 bases). Germline lookup yields CDR1 SSHAT and CDR2 FNYEAQ (reference sequence). The CDR3 consists of 14 residues. Trimming took 2 bases from V and 5 from J, leaving 12 bases between them. Here the CDR3 DNA reads TGTGCCAGCAGCTTACCGGGGGTAGAGGAGACCCAGTACTTC. Translated: CASSLPGVEETQYF.

This rearrangement joins TRBV30 to TRBJ2-5; D possibly corresponds to TRBD1 (6 bases). Germline lookup yields CDR1 GTSNPN and CDR2 SVGIG (reference sequence). Deletions cut 1 base from V and 3 bases from J, with 9 bases between. This CDR3 contains 13 residues. CDR3 sequence reads: CAWSARGKETQYF. Written as DNA, the CDR3 is TGTGCCTGGAGTGCTAGGGGGAAAGAGACCCAGTACTTC.

The V and J genes are TRBV6-4 and TRBJ2-2, with TRBD2 identical over 7 bases. There are 15 residues in the CDR3. J was trimmed by 4 bases and V by 1 base; bases with no gene match: 3. In germline, CDR1 is MRHNA, CDR2 SNTAGT. The CDR3 reads CASSDWASGTGELFF. In DNA, the CDR3 is TGTGCCAGCAGTGACTGGGCTAGCGGCACCGGGGAGCTGTTTTTT.

This clone was counted once. This chain uses TRBV6-5 with TRBJ1-5; TRBD1 aligns across 7 bases. The J segment lost 2 bases and the V segment lost 4 bases, leaving 2 bases of the junction unmatched. Germline values: CDR1 MNHEY, CDR2 SVGAGI. The CDR3 sequence is 14 residues long. The CDR3 sequence: CASSSDRGNQPQHF. The DNA of the CDR3 is TGTGCCAGCAGTTCAGACAGGGGCAATCAGCCCCAGCATTTT.

This sequence joins TRBV4-2 and TRBJ1-2, with TRBD1 identical over 7 bases. The ends lost 1 base at V and 4 bases at J; junction bases unmatched: 12. This CDR3 region has 17 residues. The germline V gene has CDR1 LGHNA and CDR2 YNFKEQ. CDR3 loop: CASSQGATGREGYGYTF. CDR3 sequence (DNA): TGTGCCAGCAGCCAAGGAGCGACAGGGAGGGAGGGCTATGGCTACACCTTC.

Regarding this clone: The identical CDR3 is also encoded by other nucleotide sequences in the sample. The rearrangement links TRBV19 to TRBJ1-5; the D is unclear. There are 14 residues in the CDR3. CDR1 LNHDA and CDR2 SQIVND come from the germline V gene (reference sequence). The germline V and J ends were trimmed by 3 bases and 1 base, with 7 bases remaining between them. The CDR3 DNA is TGTGCCAGTAGTATCAGAGGGAGCAATCAGCCCCAGCATTTT. Translating gives CASSIRGSNQPQHF.

This chain uses TRBV7-3 with TRBJ2-2; 8 bases align to TRBD1. The trim removed 5 bases at V and 1 base at J, leaving 12 bases unmatched. The CDR3 covers 18 residues. Germline CDR1 is SGHTA and CDR2 is FQGTGA. The CDR3 region is CASSPSGTGGMNTGELFF. Written as DNA, the CDR3 is TGTGCCAGCAGCCCTTCCGGGACAGGCGGGATGAACACCGGGGAGCTGTTTTTT.

This clone was counted a few times. This sequence joins TRBV19 and TRBJ1-5; D unclear. V gave up 8 bases and J gave up 5 bases, with 16 bases separating them. This CDR3 is built from 14 residues. Per germline, CDR1 LNHDA and CDR2 SQIVND (reference sequence). The CDR3 bases are TGTGCCAGTCGGACTGAATTGGCACATCAGCCCCAGCATTTT. Protein product: CASRTELAHQPQHF.